This T cell receptor (beta chain) was found in a study of neurological immune-mediated disorders. Time point here: longitudinal time-point 2. TCRdb recomputed calls from the 5' RACE reads with MiXCR, one row per CDR3 protein. The sample includes about 80,000 distinct CDR3 sequences, 5% to 6% of them seen just once. This clonotype was found many times. Germline V gives CDR1 MNHEY, CDR2 SVGAGI. The CDR3 consists of 12 residues. V trimming: 5 bases; J trimming: 8 bases; junction bases outside the gene matches: 1. This TCR was recovered from a woman in her fifties or sixties with multiple sclerosis. The rearrangement links TRBV6-5 to TRBJ2-2; 8 nucleotides align to TRBD1. Sequencing used PBMCs. CDR3 amino acids: CASSDRGGELFF. CDR3 nucleotides: TGTGCCAGCAGTGACAGGGGTGGGGAGCTGTTTTTT.